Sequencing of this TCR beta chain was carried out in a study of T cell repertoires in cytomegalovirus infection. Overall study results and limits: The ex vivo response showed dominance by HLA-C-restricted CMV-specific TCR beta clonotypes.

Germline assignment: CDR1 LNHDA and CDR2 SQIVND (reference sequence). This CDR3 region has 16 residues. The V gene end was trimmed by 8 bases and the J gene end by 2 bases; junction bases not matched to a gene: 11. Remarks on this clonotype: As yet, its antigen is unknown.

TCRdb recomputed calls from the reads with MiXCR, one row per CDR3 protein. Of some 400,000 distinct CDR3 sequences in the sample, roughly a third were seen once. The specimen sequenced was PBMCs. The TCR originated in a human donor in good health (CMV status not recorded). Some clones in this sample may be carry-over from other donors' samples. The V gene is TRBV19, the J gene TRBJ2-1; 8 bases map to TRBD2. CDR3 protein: CASSRLDGGAYNEQFF. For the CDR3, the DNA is TGTGCCAGTTCCCGGCTTGACGGGGGGGCCTACAATGAGCAGTTCTTC.